This TCR beta chain was captured in a study of T cell changes during pregnancy in multiple sclerosis. The germline V gene encodes CDR1 SGDLS and CDR2 YYNGEE. V shed 3 bases, J shed 7 bases, and the junction held 10 bases outside the gene matches. CDR3 length: 16 residues. Method: immunoSEQ multiplex PCR; TCRdb's copy keeps in-frame clones and lacks some. The data hold around 56,000 clones, with around 94% observed a single time. This clone has just one count. This material consisted of CD8+ T cells from peripheral blood mononuclear cells, taken after pregnancy. This clonotype was sampled from a female donor with multiple sclerosis, enrolled in a pregnancy study. This chain links TRBV9 with TRBJ1-4; 9 nucleotides line up with TRBD1. The CDR3 region has the DNA TGTGCCAGCAGCGCTGACACAGGGGGCGGGGGTGAAAAACTGTTTTTT. Protein product: CASSADTGGGGEKLFF.